The 24 T cell receptor beta chains reported below all come from one sample, sequenced in a study of control samples from healthy donors and cancer patients. Sequenced by immunoSEQ multiplex PCR; TCRdb stores in-frame clones only, minus some. The sample records some 140,000 clones, roughly nine tenths being singletons. Sequencing was performed on blood. The receptors come from a woman in her twenties or thirties in good health.

In DNA, the CDR3 is TGTGCCAGTAGTATGCAGGGCCCCTACGAGCAGTACTTC. Translated, it gives CASSMQGPYEQYF. The chain employs TRBV19 and TRBJ2-7; TRBD1 is a possible D gene (5 bases). CDR1 LNHDA and CDR2 SQIVND come from the germline V gene (reference sequence). The CDR3 runs 13 residues. With 3 bases removed from V and 2 bases from J, the gap between germline ends came to 8 bases.

The chain is built from TRBV11-3 and TRBJ2-3; D gene unclear. V lost 1 base and J 0 bases, leaving 2 bases between the germline ends. This CDR3 spans 13 amino acids. CDR1 SGHNT and CDR2 YENEEA come from the germline V gene. The CDR3 loop reads CASSLVSTDTQYF. The CDR3 nucleotides are TGTGCCAGCAGCTTAGTTAGCACAGATACGCAGTATTTT.

V and J are TRBV7-8 and TRBJ1-5; weak D call: TRBD1 (6 bases). CDR1 is SGHVS, CDR2 FQNEAQ, per germline. The CDR3 totals 15 residues. Trimming stripped 2 bases from V and 3 bases from J, with 11 bases between. The CDR3: CASSLIGGINQPQHF. CDR3 bases: TGTGCCAGCAGCTTAATAGGGGGTATCAATCAGCCCCAGCATTTT.

The rearrangement links TRBV18 to TRBJ2-5, with 9 bases matching TRBD1. The trim removed 6 bases at V and 4 bases at J, leaving 9 bases unmatched. Germline values: CDR1 KGHSH, CDR2 LQKENI. This CDR3 has 15 residues. As DNA, the CDR3 is TGTGCCAGCTCCCCAAGCCCGGGACAGGGAGAGACCCAGTACTTC. Protein product: CASSPSPGQGETQYF.

This clone was detected only once. The CDR3 sequence: CASSYNPGQLHGYTF. DNA for the CDR3: TGTGCCAGCAGTTATAACCCGGGACAGCTACATGGCTACACCTTC. The chain combines TRBV6-6 with TRBJ1-2, with 7 positions matching TRBD1. V shed 3 bases and J 6 bases; nucleotides not matched to a gene: 10. Per germline, CDR1 MNHNY and CDR2 SVGAGI (reference sequence). The CDR3 is made up of 15 amino acids.

This clone has only one observation. This chain connects TRBV3-1 (or the pseudogene TRBV3-2) to TRBJ2-3, with TRBD2 matching over 11 bases. There are 18 residues in the CDR3. Germline V gives CDR1 LGHDT, CDR2 YNNKEL (reference sequence). V was clipped by 0 bases and J by 3 bases; unmatched bases: 8. The chain's CDR3 is CASSQDWSLAGATDTQYF. DNA for the CDR3: TGTGCCAGCAGCCAAGATTGGTCACTAGCGGGAGCAACAGATACGCAGTATTTT.

The chain links TRBV11-2 to TRBJ2-1; 8 nucleotides match TRBD2. Trimming removed 0 bases from V and 3 bases from J; junction bases left unmatched: 7. The CDR3 is 17 amino acids. The germline V gene encodes CDR1 SGHAT and CDR2 FQNNGV. CDR3 residues: CASSLESRLAIYNEQFF. The DNA of the CDR3 is TGTGCCAGCAGCTTAGAATCGAGACTAGCGATCTACAATGAGCAGTTCTTC.

The rearrangement joins TRBV4-2 to TRBJ1-3; D may be TRBD1 (6 bases). V gave up 0 bases and J gave up 0 bases, with 12 bases separating them. Germline CDR1 LGHNA, CDR2 YNFKEQ. The CDR3 is 17 amino acids. Here the CDR3 DNA reads TGTGCCAGCAGCCAAGATTCGGACAGTTCCTCTGGAAACACCATATATTTT. The encoded protein is CASSQDSDSSSGNTIYF.

The chain joins TRBV10-2 to TRBJ1-1; D not certain. V was cut by 3 bases and J by 1 base, with 6 bases left in between. Germline loops: CDR1 WSHSY, CDR2 SAAADI. CDR3 length equals 13 residues. The CDR3: CASSEGWNTEAFF. For the CDR3, the DNA is TGCGCCAGCAGTGAAGGCTGGAACACTGAAGCTTTCTTT.

The chain has TRBV27 and TRBJ2-1, with TRBD1 identical over 8 bases. CDR3 length: 12 amino acids. The trim removed 5 bases at V and 10 bases at J, leaving 4 bases unmatched. Germline lookup yields CDR1 MNHEY and CDR2 SMNVEV (reference sequence). This chain's CDR3 is CASSPGGWEQFF. CDR3 nucleotide sequence: TGTGCCAGCAGTCCAGGGGGCTGGGAGCAGTTCTTC.

The V gene is TRBV5-1, the J gene TRBJ2-1; TRBD2 agrees at 11 bases. J gave up 0 bases and V 4 bases, and 15 bases lay outside the gene matches. This CDR3 comprises 20 residues. Germline V lookup: CDR1 SGHRS, CDR2 YFSETQ. As DNA, the CDR3 is TGCGCCAGCAGCCCAGACCCCCTAGGACTAGCGGGCGTCTCCTACAATGAGCAGTTCTTC. Translation: CASSPDPLGLAGVSYNEQFF.

The chain couples TRBV5-1 to TRBJ2-7; 8 positions agree with TRBD2. The germline gives CDR1 SGHRS, CDR2 YFSETQ. The CDR3 is made up of 15 amino acids. Losses at the gene ends were 5 bases for V and 4 bases for J; bases not matched to a gene: 11. As DNA, the CDR3 is TGCGCCAGCAGATCGGGGGGGTCGGTCTCTTACGAGCAGTACTTC. It yields the protein CASRSGGSVSYEQYF. Combining the CDR3 with reference TRBV5-1 and TRBJ2-7 gives the whole variable domain KAGVTQTPRYLIKTRGQQVTLSCSPISGHRSVSWYQQTPGQGLQFLFEYFSETQRNKGNFPGRFSGRQFSNSRSEMNVSTLELGDSALYLCASRSGGSVSYEQYFGPGTRLTVT.

The chain couples TRBV14 to TRBJ2-1; D possibly corresponds to TRBD2 (5 bases). The CDR3 spans 19 residues. CDR1 and CDR2 from the germline V gene are SGHDN and FVKESK. Between the trimmed V and J ends, which lost 0 bases and 1 base, there was a span of 19 bases. The CDR3 nucleotides are TGTGCCAGCAGCCAAGATCCCTTTGAAGAGGGTACATCCTACAATGAGCAGTTCTTC. Translated, it gives CASSQDPFEEGTSYNEQFF.

The rearrangement uses TRBV7-6 and TRBJ1-6, with D possibly matching TRBD1 (5 bases). The length of the CDR3 is 13 residues. Per germline, CDR1 SGHVS and CDR2 FNYEAQ. V was pared by 5 bases and J by 10 bases, with 12 bases between. The CDR3 coding sequence is TGTGCCAGCAGCAATGGGGGAGAGTCACCCCTCCACTTT. As protein: CASSNGGESPLHF.

The chain carries TRBV7-9 and TRBJ1-1, with a tentative D call TRBD1 (6 bases). Trimming removed 0 bases from V and 6 bases from J, with 11 bases in between. The CDR3 covers 14 residues. Germline loops: CDR1 SEHNR, CDR2 FQNEAQ (reference sequence). The CDR3 sequence is CASSLASGVAEAFF. The CDR3 DNA is TGTGCCAGCAGCTTAGCTTCAGGGGTCGCTGAAGCTTTCTTT.

In the case of this clone: The junction and the germline gene differ at one end; a read error may be behind it. The chain recombines TRBV4-2 with TRBJ1-3; a weak D match, TRBD1 (5 bases). This CDR3 has 18 residues. Germline V gene sequence: CDR1 LGHNA, CDR2 YNFKEQ. The CDR3 protein is CASSQLPGQRVSGNTIFF. The DNA of the CDR3 is TGTGCCAGCAGCCAACTCCCAGGACAACGTGTCTCTGGAAACACCATATTTTTT.

The chain joins TRBV11-2 to TRBJ2-2, with 9 bases identical to TRBD2. Germline V lookup: CDR1 SGHAT, CDR2 FQNNGV. V gave up 6 bases and J gave up 4 bases; unmatched junction bases: 3. CDR3 length equals 14 residues. CDR3 nucleotide sequence: TGTGCCAGCAGTCCTAGCGGGATCACCGGGGAGCTGTTTTTT. Protein product: CASSPSGITGELFF.

The chain recombines TRBV2 with TRBJ2-1, with 8 bases matching TRBD1. The CDR3 runs 12 residues. After removal of 4 bases from V and 14 bases from J, the junction contained 7 bases not matched to a gene. Germline values: CDR1 SNHLY, CDR2 FYNNEI. The CDR3 DNA is TGTGCCAGCAGTGGGACAGGGAGTGGGGAGTTCTTC. Its protein is CASSGTGSGEFF.

The chain joins TRBV7-2 to TRBJ2-3; 8 bases fit TRBD2. The germline V gene encodes CDR1 SGHTA and CDR2 FQGNSA. This CDR3 comprises 14 residues. Trimming took 2 bases from V and 4 from J; bases not matched to a gene: 2. This CDR3 is CASSLLAGADTQYF. In nucleotides, the CDR3 is TGTGCCAGCAGCTTACTAGCGGGCGCAGATACGCAGTATTTT. Filled out from reference TRBV7-2 and TRBJ2-3, the complete variable domain reads GAGVSQSPSNKVTEKGKDVELRCDPISGHTALYWYRQSLGQGLEFLIYFQGNSAPDKSGLPSDRFSAERTGGSVSTLTIQRTQQEDSAVYLCASSLLAGADTQYFGPGTRLTVL.

The V gene is TRBV2, the J gene TRBJ1-1; D uncertain. Germline lookup yields CDR1 SNHLY and CDR2 FYNNEI. The CDR3 spans 14 residues. V was cut by 0 bases and J by 5 bases, with 10 bases left in between. The CDR3 spells CASSEARVGTEAFF. In nucleotides, the CDR3 is TGTGCCAGCAGTGAAGCTCGGGTTGGGACTGAAGCTTTCTTT.

This clone came up once. This sequence joins TRBV29-1 and TRBJ2-7, with 12 bases identical to TRBD2. From germline, CDR1 is SQVTM and CDR2 ANQGSEA. V shed 6 bases, J shed 4 bases, and the junction held 13 bases outside the gene matches. The CDR3 extends over 16 amino acids. Here the CDR3 DNA reads TGCAGCGTCCATACCCTGAAGACTAGCGGGAGATACGAGCAGTACTTC. Amino acid sequence: CSVHTLKTSGRYEQYF.

The V and J genes are TRBV19 and TRBJ1-2, with TRBD1 matching over 9 bases. The CDR3 length is 11 residues. Per the germline V gene, CDR1 is LNHDA and CDR2 is SQIVND (reference sequence). Trimming cost V 8 bases and J 8 bases; bases outside gene matches: 3. The CDR3 reads CASSGQGGYTF. In DNA form, the CDR3 reads TGTGCCAGTTCGGGACAGGGAGGCTACACCTTC.

The V call is TRBV4-2, the J call TRBJ2-3; no clear D. The length of the CDR3 is 15 residues. CDR1 is LGHNA, CDR2 YNFKEQ, per germline. Trimming removed 0 bases at V and 4 bases at J, with 11 bases between. CDR3 sequence reads: CASSQDYVRADTQYF. CDR3 nucleotide sequence: TGTGCCAGCAGCCAAGATTACGTGAGAGCAGATACGCAGTATTTT.

This rearrangement joins TRBV10-3 to TRBJ2-5; no definite D call. CDR1 and CDR2 from the germline V gene are ENHRY and SYGVKD. V lost 6 bases and J lost 5, with 16 bases in between. This CDR3 has 14 amino acids. This CDR3 is CAISQQSGRETQYF. CDR3 nucleotides: TGTGCCATCAGCCAGCAGTCCGGCCGGGAGACCCAGTACTTC.